The entry that follows covers one T cell receptor (beta chain) sequence. This sample was taken from a study of blood T cell repertoires in COVID-19. About the research overall: From T cells, B-cell-depleted T cells, or PBMCs came the material, which was cDNA or gDNA.

Under the authors' procedure: Estimation of nucleated cell counts relied on the amplification of reference gene primers. Assay: immunoSEQ multiplex PCR; the TCRdb copy retains only in-frame clones and omits some. V, J and clone size are taken as reported in that table, and D and trimming were inferred from the DNA itself. This repertoire shows approximately 290,000 clones, more than 85% found once; its top ten account for 0.7% to 0.9%. The sample was peripheral blood. This sequence originates from a man under 40 with acute or convalescent COVID-19.

The CDR3 reads CAWSVFAGVVDTQYF. The DNA for the CDR3 is TGTGCCTGGAGTGTTTTCGCGGGAGTAGTTGATACGCAGTATTTT. V is TRBV30 and J is TRBJ2-3; 7 nucleotides agree with TRBD2. The CDR3 has 15 residues. V trimming: 0 bases; J trimming: 6 bases; junction bases outside the gene matches: 9. Per germline, CDR1 GTSNPN and CDR2 SVGIG (reference sequence). The whole variable domain, remainder taken from reference TRBV30 and TRBJ2-3, is SQTIHQWPATLVQPVGSPLSLECTVEGTSNPNLYWYRQAAGRGLQLLFYSVGIGQISSEVPQNLSASRPQDRQFILSSKKLLLSDSGFYLCAWSVFAGVVDTQYFGPGTRLTVL.